The rows below give T cell receptor beta chains drawn from one sample of a study of cytomegalovirus exposure and HLA in healthy donors. Here immunoSEQ multiplex PCR was the method, and the copy in TCRdb shows in-frame clones only, minus some. The sample lists more than 100,000 clones, 80% seen once, with 7.5% to 9% in the top ten. Sequencing input: PBMCs. These receptors were collected from a female donor in good health and CMV-seropositive. CDR3s include the opening cysteine and the closing phenylalanine or tryptophan. A D gene is named only where the DNA matches it firmly. Clone size is not always given. Where it is, it says once, few, many or a class for expanded clones.

D gene: NA
V gene: TRBV5-6
J gene: TRBJ1-2
clone size: NA
CDR3 DNA: TGTGCCAGCAGCTTGGCCCAGGCAGCCGCTAACTATGGCTACACCTTC
CDR3 protein: CASSLAQAAANYGYTF

D gene: NA
V gene: TRBV7-3
J gene: TRBJ2-5
clone size: NA
CDR3 DNA: TGTGCCAGCAGCTCTGGGGCGGGGAGGGAGACCCAGTACTTC
CDR3 protein: CASSSGAGRETQYF

D gene: TRBD2
V gene: TRBV7-9
J gene: TRBJ2-7
clone size: NA
CDR3 DNA: TGTTCCAGCAGCCCCCCCCTGCTAGCGGGGTACGAGCAGTACTTC
CDR3 protein: CSSSPPLLAGYEQYF

D gene: NA
V gene: TRBV11-2
J gene: TRBJ2-2
clone size: NA
CDR3 DNA: TGTGCCAGCAGCCGCGACAGGAGTACCGGGGAGCTGTTTTTT
CDR3 protein: CASSRDRSTGELFF

D gene: TRBD2
V gene: TRBV11-3
J gene: TRBJ2-2
clone size: NA
CDR3 DNA: TGTGCCAGCAGCTTGATAACCAGCGGGGCAGGCGGGGAGCTGTTTTTT
CDR3 protein: CASSLITSGAGGELFF

D gene: TRBD2
V gene: TRBV7-2
J gene: TRBJ2-3
clone size: NA
CDR3 DNA: TGTGCCAGCAGCCCGCCGGGACTAGCGGGGGCAGATACGCAGTATTTT
CDR3 protein: CASSPPGLAGADTQYF

D gene: NA
V gene: TRBV12-5
J gene: TRBJ2-7
clone size: NA
CDR3 DNA: TGTGCTAGTGGGACTCAGTACGAGCAGTACTTC
CDR3 protein: CASGTQYEQYF

D gene: NA
V gene: TRBV30
J gene: TRBJ2-3
clone size: NA
CDR3 DNA: TGTGCCTGGGATGAGGGGGGGCCGGGAGATACGCAGTATTTT
CDR3 protein: CAWDEGGPGDTQYF

D gene: TRBD1
V gene: TRBV30
J gene: TRBJ1-2
clone size: NA
CDR3 DNA: TGTGCCTGGACCCTGGACAGGGACGCCTTCTATGGCTACACCTTC
CDR3 protein: CAWTLDRDAFYGYTF

D gene: NA
V gene: TRBV6-6
J gene: TRBJ2-3
clone size: NA
CDR3 DNA: TGTGCCAGCAGGGGACTTAACACAGATACGCAGTATTTT
CDR3 protein: CASRGLNTDTQYF

D gene: NA
V gene: TRBV7-9
J gene: TRBJ1-2
clone size: NA
CDR3 DNA: TGTGCCAGCAGCCCCGGACAGCGCTATGGCTACACCTTC
CDR3 protein: CASSPGQRYGYTF

D gene: NA
V gene: TRBV12-5
J gene: TRBJ2-7
clone size: few
CDR3 DNA: TGTGCTAGTGGTTTTACTTCCCTCTACGAGCAGTACTTC
CDR3 protein: CASGFTSLYEQYF

D gene: TRBD1
V gene: TRBV2
J gene: TRBJ1-5
clone size: NA
CDR3 DNA: TGTGCCAGCAGTGTCCACAGGGGGATTAACCAGCCCCAGCATTTT
CDR3 protein: CASSVHRGINQPQHF

D gene: TRBD1
V gene: TRBV27
J gene: TRBJ2-6
clone size: NA
CDR3 DNA: TGTGCCAGCAGTGTTTCTTACCGGGACAGGGGGAGCTCTGGGGCCAACGTCCTGACTTTC
CDR3 protein: CASSVSYRDRGSSGANVLTF

D gene: NA
V gene: TRBV12-2
J gene: TRBJ2-3
clone size: NA
CDR3 DNA: TGTGCAAGTCGCTTTCACTACCGGGACAGGGGCACAGATACGCAGTATTTT
CDR3 protein: CASRFHYRDRGTDTQYF

D gene: NA
V gene: TRBV6-6
J gene: TRBJ2-7
clone size: NA
CDR3 DNA: TGTGCCAGCAGTTATACAGGGATCTACGAGCAGTACTTC
CDR3 protein: CASSYTGIYEQYF

D gene: NA
V gene: TRBV18
J gene: TRBJ1-1
clone size: few
CDR3 DNA: TGTGCCAGCTCACCCGAAGATAGTACTGAAGCTTTCTTT
CDR3 protein: CASSPEDSTEAFF

D gene: TRBD2
V gene: TRBV6-5
J gene: TRBJ2-2
clone size: once
CDR3 DNA: TGTGCCAGCAGACGACTAGCGGGAGGGACCGGGGAGCTGTTTTTT
CDR3 protein: CASRRLAGGTGELFF

D gene: NA
V gene: TRBV14
J gene: TRBJ2-5
clone size: NA
CDR3 DNA: TGTGCCAGCAGCCCAGGCGAGACCCAGTACTTC
CDR3 protein: CASSPGETQYF

D gene: TRBD2
V gene: TRBV7-3
J gene: TRBJ2-1
clone size: NA
CDR3 DNA: TGTGCCAGCAGCTTATCCAGCGGGGGGGCGAGTGAGCAGTTCTTC
CDR3 protein: CASSLSSGGASEQFF

D gene: TRBD2
V gene: TRBV7-3
J gene: TRBJ2-1
clone size: NA
CDR3 DNA: TGTGCCAGCAGCCGAATAGCGGGGGGGCGAGGTGAGCAGTTCTTC
CDR3 protein: CASSRIAGGRGEQFF

D gene: TRBD1
V gene: TRBV5-6
J gene: TRBJ1-5
clone size: NA
CDR3 DNA: TGTGCCAGCAGCGCATTCGACAGGGGTTGGAATCAGCCCCAGCATTTT
CDR3 protein: CASSAFDRGWNQPQHF

D gene: NA
V gene: TRBV7-3
J gene: TRBJ2-3
clone size: NA
CDR3 DNA: TGTGCCAGCAGCTCTGCGGTCGGTGATACGCAGTATTTT
CDR3 protein: CASSSAVGDTQYF

D gene: NA
V gene: TRBV2
J gene: TRBJ1-1
clone size: NA
CDR3 DNA: TGTGCCAGCAGTGATGGGGCAGCGAACACTGAAGCTTTCTTT
CDR3 protein: CASSDGAANTEAFF

D gene: NA
V gene: TRBV19
J gene: TRBJ1-5
clone size: NA
CDR3 DNA: TGTGCCAGTAGTATGGGAGGGCCTCAGCCCCAGCATTTT
CDR3 protein: CASSMGGPQPQHF

D gene: NA
V gene: TRBV14
J gene: TRBJ2-3
clone size: NA
CDR3 DNA: TGTGCCAGCAGCCCTCGCGGAGCTGCCACAGATACGCAGTATTTT
CDR3 protein: CASSPRGAATDTQYF

D gene: NA
V gene: TRBV6-5
J gene: TRBJ2-3
clone size: NA
CDR3 DNA: TGTGCCAGCCAGCAACAGGGAGGGTTCACAGATACGCAGTATTTT
CDR3 protein: CASQQQGGFTDTQYF

D gene: NA
V gene: TRBV7-9
J gene: TRBJ2-5
clone size: NA
CDR3 DNA: TGTGCCAGCAGCCTTCCTCAGTATTATCAAGAGACCCAGTACTTC
CDR3 protein: CASSLPQYYQETQYF

D gene: TRBD2
V gene: TRBV6-1
J gene: TRBJ2-1
clone size: NA
CDR3 DNA: TGTGCCAGCAGTGAAGCCCGGCAGCGGGGGCTCCCGGGGGAGCAGTTCTTC
CDR3 protein: CASSEARQRGLPGEQFF

D gene: NA
V gene: TRBV5-6
J gene: TRBJ2-5
clone size: NA
CDR3 DNA: TGTGCCAGCAGCTTGGGTGTGGTCCTCGGTGAGGAGACCCAGTACTTC
CDR3 protein: CASSLGVVLGEETQYF

D gene: NA
V gene: TRBV2
J gene: TRBJ2-3
clone size: NA
CDR3 DNA: TGTGCCAGCAGTAGGAACGGGGGTAGGACAGATACGCAGTATTTT
CDR3 protein: CASSRNGGRTDTQYF

D gene: NA
V gene: TRBV2
J gene: TRBJ2-3
clone size: NA
CDR3 DNA: TGTGCCAGCAGCCGGGGACTCTCGGGTCAAGATACGCAGTATTTT
CDR3 protein: CASSRGLSGQDTQYF

D gene: TRBD2
V gene: TRBV7-2
J gene: TRBJ2-1
clone size: NA
CDR3 DNA: TGTGCCAGCAGCTCGACTAGCGGGGTGGACAATGAGCAGTTCTTC
CDR3 protein: CASSSTSGVDNEQFF

D gene: NA
V gene: TRBV30
J gene: TRBJ2-7
clone size: NA
CDR3 DNA: TGTGCCTGGAGTCATACAGGAACAGGGCTCTTCTCCTACGAGCAGTACTTC
CDR3 protein: CAWSHTGTGLFSYEQYF

D gene: NA
V gene: TRBV4-3
J gene: TRBJ1-2
clone size: NA
CDR3 DNA: TGCGCCAGCAGCCAAGGAGAGGGTGATGGCTACACCTTC
CDR3 protein: CASSQGEGDGYTF

D gene: TRBD1
V gene: TRBV2
J gene: TRBJ1-1
clone size: NA
CDR3 DNA: TGTGCCAGCAGAGCGAGGACAGGGGGCACTGAAGCTTTCTTT
CDR3 protein: CASRARTGGTEAFF

D gene: NA
V gene: TRBV6-5
J gene: TRBJ1-4
clone size: NA
CDR3 DNA: TGTGCCAGCAGTTATAGGGGAAATGAAAAACTGTTTTTT
CDR3 protein: CASSYRGNEKLFF

D gene: NA
V gene: TRBV7-9
J gene: TRBJ1-1
clone size: NA
CDR3 DNA: TGTGCCAGCAGCCCAGGGTTGACCGGAGAGGCTTTCTTT
CDR3 protein: CASSPGLTGEAFF

D gene: NA
V gene: TRBV19
J gene: TRBJ1-2
clone size: few
CDR3 DNA: TGTGCCAGTAGTTGGCGGGGCTCTAACTATGGCTACACCTTC
CDR3 protein: CASSWRGSNYGYTF

D gene: TRBD1
V gene: TRBV19
J gene: TRBJ1-1
clone size: once
CDR3 DNA: TGTGCCAGTAGTGGGACAGGGGGTCGGACTGAAGCTTTCTTT
CDR3 protein: CASSGTGGRTEAFF

D gene: NA
V gene: TRBV5-5
J gene: TRBJ1-1
clone size: few
CDR3 DNA: TGTGCCAGCAGCTTAAGGCCGGCGGTCACTGAAGCTTTCTTT
CDR3 protein: CASSLRPAVTEAFF

D gene: NA
V gene: TRBV5-5
J gene: TRBJ1-6
clone size: NA
CDR3 DNA: TGTGCCAGCAGCTTGGTAGCGGGCTCAGACTCACCCCTCCACTTT
CDR3 protein: CASSLVAGSDSPLHF

D gene: TRBD2
V gene: TRBV10-3
J gene: TRBJ2-1
clone size: NA
CDR3 DNA: TGTGCCATCAGCCCTTGGGGGGGAGTTGAGCAGTTCTTC
CDR3 protein: CAISPWGGVEQFF

D gene: NA
V gene: TRBV27
J gene: TRBJ1-5
clone size: NA
CDR3 DNA: TGTGCCAGCAGTTCGACAGGTAGCAATCAGCCCCAGCATTTT
CDR3 protein: CASSSTGSNQPQHF

D gene: NA
V gene: TRBV7-8
J gene: TRBJ1-1
clone size: once
CDR3 DNA: TGTGCCAGCAGCTTAGCGGCGAACACTGAAGCTTTCTTT
CDR3 protein: CASSLAANTEAFF

D gene: TRBD2
V gene: TRBV5-4
J gene: TRBJ2-7
clone size: NA
CDR3 DNA: TGTGCCAGCAGCTTGTCAGCGCGGGGGGTAAAGGAGCAGTACTTC
CDR3 protein: CASSLSARGVKEQYF

D gene: NA
V gene: TRBV30
J gene: TRBJ1-1
clone size: NA
CDR3 DNA: TGTGCCTGGAATATCCTCCAGGGGACTGAAGCTTTCTTT
CDR3 protein: CAWNILQGTEAFF

D gene: TRBD1
V gene: TRBV4-2
J gene: TRBJ2-7
clone size: few
CDR3 DNA: TGTGCCAGCAGCCCGGGACAGGGAAACGAGCAGTACTTC
CDR3 protein: CASSPGQGNEQYF

D gene: TRBD1
V gene: TRBV2
J gene: TRBJ2-1
clone size: NA
CDR3 DNA: TGTGCCAGCTTAACAGGGGAATACAATGAGCAGTTCTTC
CDR3 protein: CASLTGEYNEQFF

D gene: TRBD2
V gene: TRBV7-2
J gene: TRBJ2-3
clone size: NA
CDR3 DNA: TGTGCCAGCAGCCCTCGCCCACTAGCGGGGGGGACAGATACGCAGTATTTT
CDR3 protein: CASSPRPLAGGTDTQYF

D gene: NA
V gene: TRBV20-1
J gene: TRBJ2-1
clone size: NA
CDR3 DNA: TGCAGTGGAGGTTCCCTTGAGCAGTTCTTC
CDR3 protein: CSGGSLEQFF

D gene: NA
V gene: TRBV11-2
J gene: TRBJ2-3
clone size: NA
CDR3 DNA: TGTGCCAGCAGCTTAGCTGCGGATACGCAGTATTTT
CDR3 protein: CASSLAADTQYF

D gene: NA
V gene: TRBV15
J gene: TRBJ1-2
clone size: NA
CDR3 DNA: TGTGCCACCAGCAGAGATCGAGTCGCAACTAACTATGGCTACACCTTC
CDR3 protein: CATSRDRVATNYGYTF

D gene: TRBD1
V gene: TRBV28
J gene: TRBJ1-5
clone size: few
CDR3 DNA: TGTGCCAGCACCCCCTCGACAGGGCCCAATCAGCCCCAGCATTTT
CDR3 protein: CASTPSTGPNQPQHF

D gene: NA
V gene: TRBV10-3
J gene: TRBJ2-1
clone size: NA
CDR3 DNA: TGTGCCATCAGTGACACTCGCTACAATGAGCAGTTCTTC
CDR3 protein: CAISDTRYNEQFF

D gene: TRBD1
V gene: TRBV10-2
J gene: TRBJ1-4
clone size: NA
CDR3 DNA: TGCGCCAGCAGTGAGGTGGACAGGGGGCCTAATGAAAAACTGTTTTTT
CDR3 protein: CASSEVDRGPNEKLFF

D gene: TRBD1
V gene: TRBV5-8
J gene: TRBJ2-5
clone size: NA
CDR3 DNA: TGTGCCAGCAGCCTGGGACAGGGGGCTGTGGAGACCCAGTACTTC
CDR3 protein: CASSLGQGAVETQYF